These 26 T cell receptor beta chains were all obtained from the same sample, sequenced in a study of T cell clonotyping in hematopoietic cell transplantation. Assay: immunoSEQ multiplex PCR; the TCRdb copy retains only in-frame clones and omits some. Among fewer than 9,000 clones listed, approximately 90% were seen once. The sample consisted of PBMCs, taken 100 days after allogeneic stem cell transplant. The receptor source for this set is a male patient aged 50 to 59 who had an allogeneic stem cell transplant from a related donor, so the T cells may come from the graft donor. Some clones in this sample may be carry-over from other donors' samples.

The gene calls are TRBV30 and TRBJ2-2; the D gene is possibly TRBD1 (6 bases). This CDR3 comprises 14 residues. The germline V gene has CDR1 GTSNPN and CDR2 SVGIG (reference sequence). Trimming cost V 4 bases and J 4 bases, with 13 bases left between them. The CDR3 loop reads CAWKPGHITGELFF. CDR3 sequence (DNA): TGTGCCTGGAAACCGGGACATATCACCGGGGAGCTGTTTTTT.

The V gene is TRBV27, the J gene TRBJ1-4; 9 bases line up with TRBD1. Germline V gene data show CDR1 as MNHEY and CDR2 as SMNVEV (reference sequence). The CDR3 length is 12 residues. The J segment lost 11 bases and the V segment lost 2 bases, leaving 0 bases of the junction unmatched. CDR3 sequence: CASSLDRGKLFF. The CDR3 DNA reads TGTGCCAGCAGTTTAGACAGGGGGAAACTGTTTTTT.

The chain carries TRBV7-6 and TRBJ2-5; D call uncertain. Germline CDR1 reads SGHVS; CDR2 reads FNYEAQ. The CDR3 is 15 residues long. Trimming pared 2 bases from V and 4 bases from J, leaving 14 bases between. CDR3 nucleotides: TGTGCCAGCAGCTTATTTGGAGTTGGTTTAGAGACCCAGTACTTC. Amino acid sequence: CASSLFGVGLETQYF.

This chain uses TRBV7-2 with TRBJ1-6; no definite D call. V dropped 1 base and J dropped 0 bases, with 13 bases sitting between them. There are 18 residues in the CDR3. Germline values: CDR1 SGHTA, CDR2 FQGNSA. The CDR3: CASSLGRPGISYNSPLHF. CDR3 in DNA: TGTGCCAGCAGCTTAGGTCGGCCAGGAATCTCCTATAATTCACCCCTCCACTTT. Variable domain in full (rest from reference TRBV7-2 and TRBJ1-6): GAGVSQSPSNKVTEKGKDVELRCDPISGHTALYWYRQSLGQGLEFLIYFQGNSAPDKSGLPSDRFSAERTGGSVSTLTIQRTQQEDSAVYLCASSLGRPGISYNSPLHFGNGTRLTVT.

This sequence joins TRBV7-8 and TRBJ2-1, with 13 bases identical to TRBD2. The CDR3 totals 17 residues. Looked up from germline, CDR1 is SGHVS and CDR2 is FQNEAQ. Unmatched junction bases numbered 7, after V lost 1 base and J lost 7 bases. Written as DNA, the CDR3 is TGTGCCAGCAGCTTAGTAGGGACTAGCGGGATATTGAATGAGCAGTTCTTC. This encodes CASSLVGTSGILNEQFF.

J is TRBJ2-2 and V is TRBV5-4; tentative D call: TRBD1 (5 bases). The CDR3 runs to 13 residues. The germline V gene has CDR1 SGHNT and CDR2 YYREEE (reference sequence). The V gene lost 4 bases and the J gene lost 7 bases, with 11 bases spanning the gap. Written as DNA, the CDR3 is TGTGCCAGCAGCCCCTGGGGCAGCGGGGAGCTGTTTTTT. It codes for CASSPWGSGELFF.

V and J are TRBV5-6 and TRBJ1-5; D uncertain. This CDR3 contains 18 residues. Germline CDR1 and CDR2: SGHDT and YYEEEE. V dropped 3 bases and J dropped 0 bases, with 19 bases sitting between them. The chain's CDR3 is CASSSGPGPLYSNQPQHF. The CDR3 coding sequence is TGTGCCAGCAGCTCTGGACCCGGACCCCTATATAGCAATCAGCCCCAGCATTTT. The whole variable domain, remainder taken from reference TRBV5-6 and TRBJ1-5, is DAGVTQSPTHLIKTRGQQVTLRCSPKSGHDTVSWYQQALGQGPQFIFQYYEEEERQRGNFPDRFSGHQFPNYSSELNVNALLLGDSALYLCASSSGPGPLYSNQPQHFGDGTRLSIL.

The gene calls are TRBV6-6 and TRBJ1-1; the D is unclear. Germline lookup yields CDR1 MNHNY and CDR2 SVGAGI (reference sequence). Trimming shortened V by 6 bases and J by 10 bases, and 21 bases separated the two germline ends. CDR3 size: 14 residues. The CDR3 loop reads CASRGEGGRFGAFF. In DNA form, the CDR3 reads TGTGCCAGCAGGGGCGAGGGTGGACGATTCGGAGCTTTCTTT.

In this sample, this clone turned up once. The chain joins TRBV28 to TRBJ2-5; the match to TRBD2 covers 9 bases. The trim removed 5 bases at V and 4 bases at J, leaving 17 bases unmatched. The CDR3 consists of 18 residues. Looked up from germline, CDR1 is MDHEN and CDR2 is SYDVKM. CDR3 amino acids: CASSKPGLAGAGRETQYF. The CDR3 DNA sequence: TGTGCCAGCAGTAAGCCGGGACTAGCAGGAGCGGGTAGAGAGACCCAGTACTTC.

This sequence joins TRBV4-2 and TRBJ1-2, with D possibly being TRBD1 (6 bases). In germline, CDR1 is LGHNA, CDR2 YNFKEQ. The CDR3 spans 15 residues. V was cut by 3 bases and J by 8 bases, with 19 bases left in between. CDR3 protein: CASSQVVLGAWGYTF. The CDR3 nucleotides read TGTGCCAGCAGCCAGGTCGTTCTGGGGGCATGGGGCTACACCTTC.

The chain carries TRBV5-1 and TRBJ2-7; D is unclear. CDR1 is SGHRS and CDR2 is YFSETQ in the germline V gene. The CDR3 contains 13 residues. Trimming removed 2 bases at V and 3 bases at J, with 9 bases between. CDR3 sequence reads: CASSLQRHYEQYF. The CDR3 DNA follows: TGCGCCAGCAGCTTACAAAGACACTACGAGCAGTACTTC.

V and J are TRBV2 and TRBJ2-6; TRBD1 matches at 9 bases. After removal of 5 bases from V and 4 bases from J, the junction contained 9 bases not matched to a gene. Germline V gene sequence: CDR1 SNHLY, CDR2 FYNNEI. The CDR3 totals 17 residues. CDR3 nucleotide sequence: TGTGCCAGCAGTCATCCAGGGACAGGGACCGGGGCCAACGTCCTGACTTTC. Its translation is CASSHPGTGTGANVLTF.

The gene calls are TRBV28 and TRBJ2-7, with 11 bases lining up with TRBD2. This CDR3 is built from 13 residues. Germline V gives CDR1 MDHEN, CDR2 SYDVKM. V lost 8 bases and J lost 7; bases outside the gene matches: 7. The CDR3 sequence is CASYSGGVSEQYF. The CDR3, as DNA: TGTGCCAGCTATAGCGGGGGGGTTTCTGAGCAGTACTTC.

The chain combines TRBV6-4 with TRBJ1-1; D gene unclear. V was trimmed by 6 bases and J by 11 bases, leaving 13 bases between them. The germline V gene has CDR1 MRHNA and CDR2 SNTAGT. CDR3 length: 11 residues. CDR3: CASRGGREAFF. In DNA, the CDR3 is TGTGCCAGCAGGGGCGGGCGTGAGGCTTTCTTT.

This chain joins TRBV19 and TRBJ1-1; 7 nucleotides agree with TRBD1. V shed 4 bases, J shed 8 bases, and the junction held 4 bases outside the gene matches. The CDR3 loop spans 12 amino acids. Germline V gene data show CDR1 as LNHDA and CDR2 as SQIVND (reference sequence). CDR3 nucleotides: TGTGCCAGTAGTACAGGGGGACGAGAAGCTTTCTTT. Its translation is CASSTGGREAFF.

Worth noting for this clone: One end of the junction does not line up with germline, which may come from a read error. The chain joins TRBV28 to TRBJ2-5; D might be TRBD2 (6 bases). The CDR3 is made up of 15 amino acids. Germline lookup yields CDR1 MDHEN and CDR2 SYDVKM. The CDR3 coding sequence is TGCGCCAGCAGTCCAGGAGGGGAATTAGGAGAGACCCAGTACTTC. Its protein product is CASSPGGELGETQYF.

This clone showed up just once. The chain has TRBV19 and TRBJ2-3; no firm D call. This CDR3 region has 13 residues. Germline V gives CDR1 LNHDA, CDR2 SQIVND (reference sequence). Deletions cut 3 bases from V and 6 bases from J, with 10 bases between. The CDR3 nucleotides are TGTGCCAGTAGTATTGTTCCAACGGATACGCAGTATTTT. This codes for CASSIVPTDTQYF.

The chain has TRBV11-2 and TRBJ1-1; D ambiguous. Trimming left V 5 bases short and J 4 bases short, with 14 bases between. The germline V gene has CDR1 SGHAT and CDR2 FQNNGV. The CDR3 totals 14 residues. The CDR3 loop reads CASSLADESTEAFF. The CDR3 nucleotides read TGTGCCAGCAGCCTGGCCGATGAGAGCACTGAAGCTTTCTTT.

CDR3 DNA sequence: TGTGCCAGCGGGATCGGACCTGGCTACACCTTC. Its translation is CASGIGPGYTF. This chain connects TRBV25-1 to TRBJ1-2; D remains unclear. V shed 8 bases and J shed 7 bases, with 11 bases lying between them. CDR1 and CDR2 (germline): MGHDK, SYGVNS. The CDR3 has 11 amino acids.

This sequence joins TRBV6-5 and TRBJ1-5, with a tentative D call TRBD1 (5 bases). V was trimmed by 4 bases and J by 3 bases, leaving 10 bases between them. The CDR3 loop spans 14 amino acids. From germline, CDR1 is MNHEY and CDR2 SVGAGI. Here the CDR3 DNA reads TGTGCCAGCAGTTTAGCCAGGGTCAATCAGCCCCAGCATTTT. Translating it yields CASSLARVNQPQHF.

The V gene is TRBV9, the J gene TRBJ2-2; D not resolved. Per germline, CDR1 SGDLS and CDR2 YYNGEE. The CDR3 runs to 13 residues. Trimming removed 2 bases from V and 3 bases from J, with 5 bases in between. CDR3 nucleotide sequence: TGTGCCAGCAGCGTCGAGTACACCGGGGAGCTGTTTTTT. Residues: CASSVEYTGELFF.

The CDR3: CASSESRASGNTIYF. CDR3 bases: TGTGCCAGCAGTGAATCGCGGGCCTCTGGAAACACCATATATTTT. The chain carries TRBV25-1 and TRBJ1-3, with D unresolved. The CDR3 is 15 residues long. Deletions cut 1 base from V and 0 bases from J, with 7 bases between. CDR1 is MGHDK and CDR2 is SYGVNS in the germline V gene.

On this clone itself: The junction departs from germline at one end; a sequencing error may be responsible. The chain employs TRBV30 and TRBJ1-2; TRBD1 might be the D (6 bases). Germline assignment: CDR1 GTSNPN and CDR2 SVGIG (reference sequence). The CDR3 is 13 residues long. Here the CDR3 reads CAWGRERGSGCTF. The CDR3 bases are TGTGCCTGGGGAAGGGAGAGGGGGTCTGGCTGCACCTTC.

The chain uses TRBV10-2 and TRBJ2-2; D is ambiguous. The germline gives CDR1 WSHSY, CDR2 SAAADI. V gave up 2 bases and J gave up 5 bases, with 6 bases separating them. The CDR3 sequence is 13 residues long. This chain's CDR3 is CASSEHYTGELFF. The CDR3 region has the DNA TGCGCCAGCAGTGAGCATTATACCGGGGAGCTGTTTTTT.

The CDR3 DNA reads as TGCGCCAGCACCAGGGGCGAGGAAAATTCACCCCTCCACTTT. This encodes CASTRGEENSPLHF. The rearrangement uses TRBV5-1 and TRBJ1-6; maybe TRBD1 (6 bases). The CDR3 is 14 amino acids. V was shortened by 6 bases and J by 7 bases, with 14 bases between the two germline ends. Germline loops: CDR1 SGHRS, CDR2 YFSETQ.

The chain is built from TRBV28 and TRBJ2-7; D gene unclear. This CDR3 has 12 residues. CDR1 and CDR2 (germline): MDHEN, SYDVKM. Trimming stripped 3 bases from V and 4 bases from J, with 7 bases between. The CDR3 region is CASSFGRYEQYF. CDR3 in DNA: TGTGCCAGCAGTTTTGGTCGGTACGAGCAGTACTTC.